This T cell receptor beta chain was captured in a study of cytomegalovirus exposure and HLA in healthy donors. Comments on this clone: Its target is unknown.

Study-level findings and limits: HLA-A and HLA-B allele assignments for most subjects were reportedly predicted accurately using TCR beta sequences.

The primer mix had 60 Vbeta and 13 Jbeta primers. The assay was immunoSEQ multiplex PCR, and TCRdb's table has in-frame clones only and misses some. The table has about 190,000 clones, around 77% seen once. Input material: PBMCs. This clonotype was sampled from a woman in her late teens or twenties in good health and CMV-seronegative.

The CDR3 reads CASSAGPVYGYTF. The CDR3 nucleotides read TGTGCCAGCAGTGCGGGACCTGTCTATGGCTACACCTTC. The V call is TRBV6-5, the J call TRBJ1-2; maybe TRBD1 (5 bases). V shed 5 bases and J shed 4 bases, with 11 bases lying between them. The CDR3 contains 13 residues. CDR1 MNHEY and CDR2 SVGAGI come from the germline V gene.